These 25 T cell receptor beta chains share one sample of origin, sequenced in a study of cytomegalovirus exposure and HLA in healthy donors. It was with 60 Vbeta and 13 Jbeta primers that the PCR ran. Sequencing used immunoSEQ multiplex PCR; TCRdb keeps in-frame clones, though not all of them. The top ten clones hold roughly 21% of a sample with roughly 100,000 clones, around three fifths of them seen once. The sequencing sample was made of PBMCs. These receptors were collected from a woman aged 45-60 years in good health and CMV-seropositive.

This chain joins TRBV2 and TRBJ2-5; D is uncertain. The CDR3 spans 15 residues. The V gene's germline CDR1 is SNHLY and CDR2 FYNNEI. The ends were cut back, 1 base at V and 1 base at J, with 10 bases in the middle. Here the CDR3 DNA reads TGTGCCAGCAGTGAAGGGCCCTTCACCCAAGAGACCCAGTACTTC. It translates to CASSEGPFTQETQYF.

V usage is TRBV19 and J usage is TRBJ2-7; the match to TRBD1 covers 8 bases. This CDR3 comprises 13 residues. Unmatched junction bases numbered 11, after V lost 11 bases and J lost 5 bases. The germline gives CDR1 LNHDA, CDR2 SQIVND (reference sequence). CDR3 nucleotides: TGTGCCCGTCTCAGGGGGCAAACCCACGAGCAGTACTTC. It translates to CARLRGQTHEQYF.

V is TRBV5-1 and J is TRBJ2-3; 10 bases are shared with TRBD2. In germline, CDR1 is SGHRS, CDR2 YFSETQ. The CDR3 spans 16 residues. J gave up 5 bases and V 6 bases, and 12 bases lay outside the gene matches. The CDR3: CASTTKAGGQRDTQYF. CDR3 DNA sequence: TGCGCCAGCACTACAAAAGCGGGGGGGCAGAGAGATACGCAGTATTTT.

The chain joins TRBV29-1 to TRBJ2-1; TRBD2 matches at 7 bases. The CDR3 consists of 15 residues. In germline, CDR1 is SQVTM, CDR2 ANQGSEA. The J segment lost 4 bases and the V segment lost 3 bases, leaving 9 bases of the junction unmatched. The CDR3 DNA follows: TGCAGCGTTGAGGGGAGGGATAACGGTTACAATGAGCAGTTCTTC. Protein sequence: CSVEGRDNGYNEQFF.

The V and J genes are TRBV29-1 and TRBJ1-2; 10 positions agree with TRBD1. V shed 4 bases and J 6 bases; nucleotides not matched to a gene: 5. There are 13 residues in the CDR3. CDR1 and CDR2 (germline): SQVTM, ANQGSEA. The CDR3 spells CSVGSGTGDGYTF. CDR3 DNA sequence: TGCAGCGTTGGCTCCGGGACAGGGGATGGCTACACCTTC.

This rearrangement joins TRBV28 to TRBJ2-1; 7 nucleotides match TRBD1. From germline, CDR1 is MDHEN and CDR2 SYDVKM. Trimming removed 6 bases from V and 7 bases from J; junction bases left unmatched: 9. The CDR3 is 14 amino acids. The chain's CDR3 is CASRFTQGPNEQFF. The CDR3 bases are TGTGCCAGCAGATTTACACAGGGGCCTAATGAGCAGTTCTTC.

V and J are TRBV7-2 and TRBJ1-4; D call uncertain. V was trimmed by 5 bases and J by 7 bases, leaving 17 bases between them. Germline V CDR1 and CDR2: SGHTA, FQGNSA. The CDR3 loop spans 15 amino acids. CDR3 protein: CASSAQSAAGEKLFF. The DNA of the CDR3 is TGTGCCAGCAGCGCTCAATCTGCGGCTGGTGAAAAACTGTTTTTT.

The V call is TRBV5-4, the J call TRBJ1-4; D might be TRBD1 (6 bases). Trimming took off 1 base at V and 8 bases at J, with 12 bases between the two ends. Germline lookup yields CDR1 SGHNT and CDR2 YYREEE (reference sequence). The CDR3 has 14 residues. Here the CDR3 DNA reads TGTGCCAGCAGCTTGAGGGACACTGACGAAAAACTGTTTTTT. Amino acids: CASSLRDTDEKLFF.

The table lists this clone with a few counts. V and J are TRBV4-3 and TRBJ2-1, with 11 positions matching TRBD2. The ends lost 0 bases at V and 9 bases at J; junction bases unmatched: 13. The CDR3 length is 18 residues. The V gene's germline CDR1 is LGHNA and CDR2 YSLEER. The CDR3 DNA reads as TGCGCCAGCAGCCAAGAAGTAGCGGGGGGGCAGACACGGAGTGAGCAGTTCTTC. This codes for CASSQEVAGGQTRSEQFF.

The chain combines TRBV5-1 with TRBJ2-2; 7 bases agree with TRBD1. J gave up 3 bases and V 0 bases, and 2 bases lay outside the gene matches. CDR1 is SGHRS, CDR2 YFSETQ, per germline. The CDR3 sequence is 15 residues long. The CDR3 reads CASSLGQGHTGELFF. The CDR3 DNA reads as TGCGCCAGCAGCTTGGGACAGGGTCACACCGGGGAGCTGTTTTTT.

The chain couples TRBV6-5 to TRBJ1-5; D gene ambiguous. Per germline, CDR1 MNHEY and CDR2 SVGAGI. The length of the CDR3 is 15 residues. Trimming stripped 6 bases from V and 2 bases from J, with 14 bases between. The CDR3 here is CASRPNILGNQPQHF. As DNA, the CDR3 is TGTGCCAGCAGGCCTAATATACTGGGCAATCAGCCCCAGCATTTT.

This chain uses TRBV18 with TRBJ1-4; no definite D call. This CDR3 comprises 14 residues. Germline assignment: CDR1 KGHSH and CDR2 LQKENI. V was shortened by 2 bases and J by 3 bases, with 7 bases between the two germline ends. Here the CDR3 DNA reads TGTGCCAGCTCACCAGGAGCGTCTAATGAAAAACTGTTTTTT. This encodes CASSPGASNEKLFF. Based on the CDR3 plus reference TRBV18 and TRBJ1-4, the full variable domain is NAGVMQNPRHLVRRRGQEARLRCSPMKGHSHVYWYRQLPEEGLKFMVYLQKENIIDESGMPKERFSAEFPKEGPSILRIQQVVRGDSAAYFCASSPGASNEKLFFGSGTQLSVL.

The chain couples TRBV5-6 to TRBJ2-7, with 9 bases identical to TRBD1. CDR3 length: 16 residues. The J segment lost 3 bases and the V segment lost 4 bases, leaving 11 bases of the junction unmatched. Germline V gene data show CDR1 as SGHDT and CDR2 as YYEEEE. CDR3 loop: CASSHGQGLEFYEQYF. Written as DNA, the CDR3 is TGTGCCAGCAGCCACGGACAGGGGTTAGAGTTCTACGAGCAGTACTTC. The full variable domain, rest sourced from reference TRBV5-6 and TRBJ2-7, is DAGVTQSPTHLIKTRGQQVTLRCSPKSGHDTVSWYQQALGQGPQFIFQYYEEEERQRGNFPDRFSGHQFPNYSSELNVNALLLGDSALYLCASSHGQGLEFYEQYFGPGTRLTVT.

The CDR3 region has the DNA TGCAGCGCCCTAGGGTCAGGGAAAGCTTTCTTT. Residues: CSALGSGKAFF. This chain uses TRBV29-1 with TRBJ1-1; D possibly corresponds to TRBD1 (5 bases). Per the germline V gene, CDR1 is SQVTM and CDR2 is ANQGSEA. The V end lost 7 bases, the J end lost 9 bases, and 15 bases lay between the germline ends. CDR3 length: 11 amino acids. Based on the CDR3 plus reference TRBV29-1 and TRBJ1-1, the full variable domain is SAVISQKPSRDICQRGTSLTIQCQVDSQVTMMFWYRQQPGQSLTLIATANQGSEATYESGFVIDKFPISRPNLTFSTLTVSNMSPEDSSIYLCSALGSGKAFFGQGTRLTVV.

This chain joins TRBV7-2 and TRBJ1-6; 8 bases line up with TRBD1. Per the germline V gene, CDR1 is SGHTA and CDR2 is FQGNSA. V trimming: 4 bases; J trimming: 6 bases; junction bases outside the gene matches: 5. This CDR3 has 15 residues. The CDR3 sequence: CASSYGDRTNSPLHF. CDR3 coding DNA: TGTGCCAGCAGCTACGGGGACAGGACTAATTCACCCCTCCACTTT.

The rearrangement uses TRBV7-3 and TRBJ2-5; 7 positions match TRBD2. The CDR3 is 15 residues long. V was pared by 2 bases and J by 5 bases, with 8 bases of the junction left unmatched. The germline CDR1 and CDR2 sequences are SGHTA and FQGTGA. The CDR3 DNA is TGTGCCAGCAGCTTAGCGGGGGACCTCATGGAGACCCAGTACTTC. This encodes CASSLAGDLMETQYF.

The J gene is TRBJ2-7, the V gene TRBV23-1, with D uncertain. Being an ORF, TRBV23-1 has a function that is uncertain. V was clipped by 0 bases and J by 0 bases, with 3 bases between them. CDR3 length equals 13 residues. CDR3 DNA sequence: TGCGCCAGCAGTCAATCCTTCTCCTACGAGCAGTACTTC. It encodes CASSQSFSYEQYF.

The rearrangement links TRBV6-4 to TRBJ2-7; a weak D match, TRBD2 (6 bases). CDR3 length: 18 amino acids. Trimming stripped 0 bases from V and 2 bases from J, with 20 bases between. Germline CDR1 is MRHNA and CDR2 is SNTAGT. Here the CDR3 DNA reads TGTGCCAGCAGTGACTCGTTGGGGATTCGGGGGTGGGCCTACGAGCAGTACTTC. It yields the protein CASSDSLGIRGWAYEQYF.

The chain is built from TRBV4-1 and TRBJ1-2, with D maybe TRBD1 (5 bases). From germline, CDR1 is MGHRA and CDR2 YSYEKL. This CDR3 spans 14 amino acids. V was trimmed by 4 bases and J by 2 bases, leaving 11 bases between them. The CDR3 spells CASSPGGVNYGYTF. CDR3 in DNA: TGCGCCAGCAGCCCTGGAGGGGTGAACTATGGCTACACCTTC.

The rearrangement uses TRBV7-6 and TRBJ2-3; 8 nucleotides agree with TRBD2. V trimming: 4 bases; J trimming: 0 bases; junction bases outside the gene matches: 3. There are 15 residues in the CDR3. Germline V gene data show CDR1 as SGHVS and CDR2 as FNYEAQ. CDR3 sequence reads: CASSSERESTDTQYF. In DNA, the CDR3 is TGTGCCAGCAGCTCAGAGCGGGAGAGCACAGATACGCAGTATTTT.

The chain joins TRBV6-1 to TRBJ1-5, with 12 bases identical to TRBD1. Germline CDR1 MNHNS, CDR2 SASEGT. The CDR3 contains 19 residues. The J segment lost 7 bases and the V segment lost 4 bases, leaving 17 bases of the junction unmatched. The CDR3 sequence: CASSATRAGTGGAEQPQHF. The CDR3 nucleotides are TGTGCCAGCAGTGCCACACGAGCCGGGACAGGGGGCGCGGAACAGCCCCAGCATTTT.

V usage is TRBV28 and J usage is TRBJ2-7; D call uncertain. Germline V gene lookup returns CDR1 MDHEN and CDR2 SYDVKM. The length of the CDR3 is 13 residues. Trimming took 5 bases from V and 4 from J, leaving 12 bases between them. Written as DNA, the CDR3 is TGTGCCAGCAGTGACGCAATCAGGTACGAGCAGTACTTC. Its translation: CASSDAIRYEQYF.

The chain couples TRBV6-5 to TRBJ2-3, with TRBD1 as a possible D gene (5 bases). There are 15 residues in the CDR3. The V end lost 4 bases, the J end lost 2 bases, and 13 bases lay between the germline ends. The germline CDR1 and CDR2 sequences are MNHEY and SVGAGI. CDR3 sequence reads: CASSSRTPVTDTQYF. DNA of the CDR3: TGTGCCAGCAGTTCGCGGACACCTGTCACAGATACGCAGTATTTT.

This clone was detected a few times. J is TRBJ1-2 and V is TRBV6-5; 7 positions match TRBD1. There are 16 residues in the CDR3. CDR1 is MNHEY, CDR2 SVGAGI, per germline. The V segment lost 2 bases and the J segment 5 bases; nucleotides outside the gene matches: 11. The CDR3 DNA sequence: TGTGCCAGCAGTTACGGGCCAGGGGGGTTGGGGTATGGCTACACCTTC. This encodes CASSYGPGGLGYGYTF.

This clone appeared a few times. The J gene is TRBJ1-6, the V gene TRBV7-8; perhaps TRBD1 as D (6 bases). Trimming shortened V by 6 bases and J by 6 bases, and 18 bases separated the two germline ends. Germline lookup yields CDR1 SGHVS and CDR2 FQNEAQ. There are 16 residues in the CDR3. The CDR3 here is CASSRGTAGSNSPLHF. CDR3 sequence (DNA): TGTGCCAGCAGTAGGGGGACCGCAGGGTCTAATTCACCCCTCCACTTT.